Below, one T cell receptor (beta chain) is given with its context. Measured with immunoSEQ multiplex PCR; TCRdb has only the in-frame clones, and not every one. The sample lists around 79,000 clones, about 91% seen once, with about 0.38% in the top ten. The data belong to a study of technical replicates of blood from a handful of donors. Material for sequencing was T cells isolated from PBMCs. This receptor was identified in a human donor in good health. Some clones in this sample may be carry-over from other donors' samples.

In nucleotides, the CDR3 is TGTGCCAGCAGCGCCACCGGGACTAGCGGGAACCATGAGCAGTTCTTC. Protein: CASSATGTSGNHEQFF. The rearrangement links TRBV7-2 to TRBJ2-1; 13 bases map to TRBD2. The CDR3 runs to 16 residues. CDR1 and CDR2 (germline): SGHTA, FQGNSA. Trimming cost V 5 bases and J 8 bases; bases outside gene matches: 9.